This T cell receptor (beta chain) emerged from a study of blood T cells in healthy people across ages. Germline V lookup: CDR1 MDHEN, CDR2 SYDVKM. This CDR3 contains 12 residues. V lost 4 bases and J lost 2, with 6 bases in between. This clonotype turned up a few times. Together with a sample-barcoded 5' primer, a J-beta primer mix was included in a second PCR lasting roughly 6 to 12 cycles. TCRdb re-analysed the 5' RACE reads in MiXCR, keeping a single row per CDR3 protein. Counted here are over a million distinct CDR3 sequences, roughly 45% occurring once; the ten biggest clones make up around 8%. This chain uses TRBV28 with TRBJ2-7; the D is unclear. The TCR sequence derives from a woman younger than 35 in good health. Input material: blood. CDR3 protein: CASSSFAYEQYF. CDR3 nucleotides: TGTGCCAGCAGTTCCTTCGCCTACGAGCAGTACTTC.